These 4 T cell receptor beta chains share one sample of origin, sequenced in a study of blood T cells in healthy people across ages (dated by TCRdb to the mid-2010s). Libraries were made using 5' RACE. TCRdb shows the sequencer as Illumina HiSeq 2500. A second PCR of roughly 7 to 12 cycles was run with a J-beta primer mix and a sample-barcoded 5' primer. TCRdb reran the public reads through fastp at Q25 and MiXCR, keeping productive beta chains. Every distinct CDR3 protein forms one entry, paired with its most common genes and DNA. The sample data list about 830,000 distinct CDR3 sequences, and about three fifths of these were observed just once. The ten largest clones capture 22% of the sample. Sequenced material: blood. These receptors were taken from a man aged 25-40 years in good health.

The chain employs TRBV28 and TRBJ2-4; the match to TRBD1 covers 9 bases. The J call may not be correct, given that the DNA end is closer to TRBJ2-7. Germline V CDR1 and CDR2: MDHEN, SYDVKM. The CDR3 covers 14 residues. The CDR3 sequence: CASRNRGRTYEQYF. The CDR3 DNA follows: TGTGCCAGCAGGAACAGGGGGCGTACATACGAGCAGTACTTC.

V is TRBV20-1 and J is TRBJ1-2, with D unresolved. Germline V gene lookup returns CDR1 DFQATT and CDR2 SNEGSKA (reference sequence). The CDR3 is 12 amino acids. V was cut by 0 bases and J by 7 bases, with 9 bases left in between. The CDR3 DNA reads TGCAGTGCTAGAGATCGATGGGCTGGCTACACCTTC. It encodes CSARDRWAGYTF.

The V gene is TRBV7-9, the J gene TRBJ2-1; 7 positions agree with TRBD2. The CDR3 totals 15 residues. In germline, CDR1 is SEHNR, CDR2 FQNEAQ (reference sequence). Germline trimming cut 3 bases from V and 7 bases from J; bases unmatched to any gene: 9. CDR3 DNA: TGTGCCAGCAGCTTTCCCGGCGGGAGTTATAATGAGCAGTTCTTC. Amino acids: CASSFPGGSYNEQFF.

The V gene is TRBV27, the J gene TRBJ2-4, with 7 bases fitting TRBD2. The DNA end is a closer match to TRBJ2-7, so the J assignment may be wrong. The CDR3 loop spans 15 amino acids. Germline loops: CDR1 MNHEY, CDR2 SMNVEV (reference sequence). The CDR3 spells CASSIRGDPTYEQYF. CDR3 DNA sequence: TGTGCCAGCAGTATCCGGGGGGACCCAACCTACGAGCAGTACTTC.